What follows describes a single TCR beta chain. Sequencing used immunoSEQ multiplex PCR; TCRdb keeps in-frame clones, though not all of them. Among under 150,000 clones listed, roughly 80% were seen once. The germline gives CDR1 LNHNV, CDR2 YYDKDF (reference sequence). The CDR3 is 14 residues long. Trimming stripped 0 bases from V and 4 bases from J, with 9 bases between. This sample is part of a study of cytotoxic CD8 clonotypes in ibrutinib-treated CLL. The specimen was PBMCs, collected after 24 months of ibrutinib treatment. This chain uses TRBV15 with TRBJ1-1, with D unclear. This TCR came from a human donor with chronic lymphocytic leukemia. This CDR3 is CATSRDRLLTEAFF. CDR3 coding DNA: TGTGCCACCAGCAGAGATAGGCTACTCACTGAAGCTTTCTTT.